This TCR beta chain originates from a study of CD8 T cells in ankylosing spondylitis. This CDR3 has 16 amino acids. V gave up 2 bases and J gave up 1 base, with 12 bases separating them. CDR1 MNHNS and CDR2 SASEGT come from the germline V gene. Construction of TCR beta libraries was performed using quantitative 5'-RACE with molecular barcodes. TCRdb independently ran MiXCR on the 5' RACE reads; one entry per CDR3 protein. The table lists some 840,000 distinct CDR3 sequences, approximately 12% of them singletons, with 0.45% to 0.6% in the top ten. Regarding the study as a whole: Ankylosing spondylitis blood appeared to carry a characteristic TCR beta motif of 7 or 8 highly homologous variants. Relatively scarce in peripheral blood, disease-linked clones were CD8+. Reactive arthritis synovial fluid and blood previously showed some of these motif variants. Reportedly, significant enrichment of disease-linked clones occurred in matched ankylosing spondylitis synovial fluid.

Points on this clonotype: What it binds is not known.

The origin of this receptor is a male donor with ankylosing spondylitis. The genes are TRBV6-1 and TRBJ2-1; a weak D match, TRBD1 (6 bases). The specimen sequenced was blood, either unsorted or a sorted T cell fraction (not recorded which). As DNA, the CDR3 is TGTGCCAGCAGTGAACAGGGCAGGGGTTCCTACAATGAGCAGTTCTTC. Protein product: CASSEQGRGSYNEQFF.